The T cell receptor beta chain described here comes from a study of human T cells and chemical hapten exposure. In its sample, this clonotype was seen a few times. Antigen specificity is unknown. Unseparated into fractions, whole blood served as the source from which total RNA was extracted. Per the original data handling: Samples had a median of around 96,000 TCRs, ranging about 23,224 to 700,000. TCRdb re-called the 5' RACE reads through MiXCR, storing one row per CDR3 protein. What appears here as the V and J calls and clone size reflects TCRdb's work, not the paper's. The sample yields about 140,000 distinct CDR3 sequences, around 4% seen once. Trimming stripped 4 bases from V and 9 bases from J, with 14 bases between. From germline, CDR1 is SGHRS and CDR2 YFSETQ. This CDR3 is 13 amino acids long. Study results and caveats: TCRs above 1 in 1000 frequency did not change with DPC sensitization.

The TCR comes from a female donor in good health. The chain combines TRBV5-1 with TRBJ2-1; perhaps TRBD2 as D (6 bases). CDR3 loop: CASSGGRAGEQFF. CDR3 nucleotide sequence: TGCGCCAGCAGCGGCGGACGAGCGGGTGAGCAGTTCTTC.